Each of the 18 T cell receptor beta chains below was sequenced from the same sample in a study of T cells in localized non-small cell lung cancer. Generated by immunoSEQ multiplex PCR, the TCRdb table keeps only in-frame clones and is missing some. Of roughly 18,000 clones listed, about four fifths are singletons. The material sequenced was peripheral blood, taken before any cancer treatment. The receptors come from a female donor at least 60 years old with stage I lung adenocarcinoma.

The chain couples TRBV9 to TRBJ2-1, with D tentatively TRBD1 (7 bases). Trimming stripped 4 bases from V and 7 bases from J, with 18 bases between. CDR3 size: 15 residues. Looked up from germline, CDR1 is SGDLS and CDR2 is YYNGEE. The CDR3 loop is CASSIGGTAGNEQFF. The CDR3 coding sequence is TGTGCCAGCAGCATAGGAGGGACAGCTGGGAATGAGCAGTTCTTC.

The chain recombines TRBV9 with TRBJ1-1; a weak D match, TRBD1 (6 bases). This CDR3 is 14 amino acids long. Deletions cut 4 bases from V and 3 bases from J, with 13 bases between. Germline assignment: CDR1 SGDLS and CDR2 YYNGEE. The CDR3 sequence is CASSQAGDYTEAFF. CDR3 sequence (DNA): TGTGCCAGCAGCCAGGCAGGGGATTACACTGAAGCTTTCTTT.

This chain links TRBV5-1 with TRBJ2-5, with D possibly matching TRBD1 (6 bases). The germline V gene encodes CDR1 SGHRS and CDR2 YFSETQ. The V and J ends lost 4 bases and 5 bases respectively, with 18 bases between them. The CDR3 has 15 amino acids. The chain's CDR3 is CASSLDPAGAETQYF. The CDR3, as DNA: TGCGCCAGCAGCCTGGATCCGGCAGGGGCTGAGACCCAGTACTTC.

V usage is TRBV6-1 and J usage is TRBJ1-5; D is unresolved. Germline values: CDR1 MNHNS, CDR2 SASEGT. The CDR3 has 12 amino acids. The V end was cut by 2 bases, the J end by 9 bases, with 8 bases between. In DNA form, the CDR3 reads TGTGCCAGCAGTGAACTTTCCCGGCCCCAGCATTTT. Amino acid sequence: CASSELSRPQHF.

The V and J genes are TRBV6-5 and TRBJ2-1, with D perhaps matching TRBD2 (7 bases). Trimming shortened V by 4 bases and J by 0 bases, and 13 bases separated the two germline ends. This CDR3 has 16 residues. CDR1 and CDR2 (germline): MNHEY, SVGAGI. The chain's CDR3 is CASSFGGPSSYNEQFF. CDR3 sequence (DNA): TGTGCCAGCAGTTTCGGGGGGCCCAGCTCCTACAATGAGCAGTTCTTC.

The rearrangement links TRBV5-1 to TRBJ2-7, with TRBD1 as a possible D gene (6 bases). The V and J ends lost 4 bases and 1 base respectively, with 12 bases between them. This CDR3 spans 14 amino acids. In germline, CDR1 is SGHRS, CDR2 YFSETQ. The CDR3 region is CASSGGPPSYEQYF. The CDR3 DNA reads TGCGCCAGCAGCGGGGGCCCCCCGTCCTACGAGCAGTACTTC.

As to this clone: Distinct nucleotide sequences in the sample also encode this CDR3. The V gene is TRBV19, the J gene TRBJ2-1; perhaps D is TRBD1 or TRBD2 (5 bases each). The CDR3 is 14 residues long. V gave up 7 bases and J gave up 1 base, with 11 bases separating them. Germline values: CDR1 LNHDA, CDR2 SQIVND (reference sequence). The chain's CDR3 is CASTPGPSYNEQFF. The CDR3 DNA is TGTGCCAGTACCCCGGGGCCATCCTACAATGAGCAGTTCTTC.

The V gene is TRBV10-3, the J gene TRBJ2-6; tentative D call: TRBD1 (7 bases). Trimming removed 5 bases from V and 4 bases from J, with 24 bases in between. Germline values: CDR1 ENHRY, CDR2 SYGVKD. This CDR3 comprises 19 residues. The CDR3 is CAISKRSARGVSGANVLTF. CDR3 DNA sequence: TGTGCCATCAGTAAGAGGTCCGCCAGGGGGGTATCCGGGGCCAACGTCCTGACTTTC.

V and J are TRBV5-5 and TRBJ2-5, with 9 positions matching TRBD2. The CDR3 sequence is 17 residues long. Germline CDR1 reads SGHKS; CDR2 reads YYEKEE (reference sequence). The trim removed 3 bases at V and 5 bases at J, leaving 14 bases unmatched. CDR3 DNA sequence: TGTGCCAGCAGCTCTCAGACTAGCGGCCCAAAAAGGGAGACCCAGTACTTC. Translation gives CASSSQTSGPKRETQYF.

J is TRBJ1-2 and V is TRBV12-5, with 8 bases aligning to TRBD1. This CDR3 has 18 residues. With V trimmed by 2 bases and J by 4 bases, 15 bases remained unmatched. CDR1 is LGHNT and CDR2 is FRNRAP in the germline V gene. CDR3 sequence reads: CASGLSRDRTRGLYGYTF. The CDR3 DNA sequence: TGTGCTAGTGGTTTGTCAAGGGACAGGACTCGTGGACTCTATGGCTACACCTTC.

This clone is judged medium-sized (0.01 to 0.1%). This CDR3 is CASSPGRGEAGELFF. The CDR3 region has the DNA TGCGCCAGCAGCCCCGGCAGGGGGGAGGCCGGGGAGCTGTTTTTT. This rearrangement joins TRBV23-1 to TRBJ2-2; weak D call: TRBD1 (7 bases). TRBV23-1 qualifies as an ORF whose function is uncertain. The CDR3 covers 15 residues. The V gene lost 6 bases and the J gene lost 6 bases, with 17 bases spanning the gap.

The chain recombines TRBV7-3 with TRBJ1-1, with D perhaps matching TRBD1 (5 bases). Between the trimmed V and J ends, which lost 1 base and 0 bases, there was a span of 15 bases. The CDR3 is made up of 17 amino acids. Germline CDR1 and CDR2: SGHTA and FQGTGA. The CDR3 spells CASSLRGIGGMNTEAFF. The CDR3 region has the DNA TGTGCCAGCAGCTTAAGGGGGATAGGCGGTATGAACACTGAAGCTTTCTTT. Drawing the rest from reference TRBV7-3 and TRBJ1-1, the complete variable domain is GAGVSQTPSNKVTEKGKYVELRCDPISGHTALYWYRQSLGQGPEFLIYFQGTGAADDSGLPNDRFFAVRPEGSVSTLKIQRTERGDSAVYLCASSLRGIGGMNTEAFFGQGTRLTVV.

This chain joins TRBV19 and TRBJ1-1; D is perhaps TRBD1 (5 bases). This CDR3 contains 15 residues. Germline assignment: CDR1 LNHDA and CDR2 SQIVND (reference sequence). The V gene lost 3 bases and the J gene lost 3 bases, with 14 bases spanning the gap. This chain's CDR3 is CASSIRAWGDTEAFF. The DNA for the CDR3 is TGTGCCAGTAGTATCAGGGCCTGGGGGGACACTGAAGCTTTCTTT. Combining the CDR3 with reference TRBV19 and TRBJ1-1 gives the whole variable domain DGGITQSPKYLFRKEGQNVTLSCEQNLNHDAMYWYRQDPGQGLRLIYYSQIVNDFQKGDIAEGYSVSREKKESFPLTVTSAQKNPTAFYLCASSIRAWGDTEAFFGQGTRLTVV.

This clone was observed once. The gene calls are TRBV7-2 and TRBJ2-5, with D tentatively TRBD1 or TRBD2 (6 bases each). The germline V and J ends were trimmed by 5 bases and 1 base, with 8 bases remaining between them. The germline gives CDR1 SGHTA, CDR2 FQGNSA. This CDR3 has 13 residues. The DNA of the CDR3 is TGTGCCAGCAGCAGGGGGGCCCAAGAGACCCAGTACTTC. It is translated as CASSRGAQETQYF.

Written as DNA, the CDR3 is TGTGCCTGGAGTGTACCCGGACAGGGGCGCTACGAGCAGTACTTC. It yields the protein CAWSVPGQGRYEQYF. The V and J genes are TRBV30 and TRBJ2-7, with 9 bases matching TRBD1. This CDR3 has 15 amino acids. Germline CDR1 reads GTSNPN; CDR2 reads SVGIG (reference sequence). Trimming took 0 bases from V and 3 from J; bases not matched to a gene: 6.

This chain uses TRBV19 with TRBJ1-5; 8 bases map to TRBD1. With 6 bases clipped from V and 3 bases from J, the junction kept 7 bases outside the gene matches. CDR1 and CDR2 from the germline V gene are LNHDA and SQIVND (reference sequence). The CDR3 has 15 residues. This chain's CDR3 is CASREQGVNNQPQHF. CDR3 coding DNA: TGTGCCAGTAGGGAACAGGGGGTGAACAATCAGCCCCAGCATTTT.

The V and J genes are TRBV7-9 and TRBJ1-3; possible D gene TRBD1, 6 bases. Germline lookup yields CDR1 SEHNR and CDR2 FQNEAQ (reference sequence). Trimming cost V 6 bases and J 0 bases, with 9 bases left between them. The CDR3 is 14 amino acids. The CDR3 reads CASRMDSSGNTIYF. The DNA for the CDR3 is TGTGCCAGCAGAATGGACAGCTCTGGAAACACCATATATTTT. Based on the CDR3 plus reference TRBV7-9 and TRBJ1-3, the full variable domain is DTGVSQNPRHKITKRGQNVTFRCDPISEHNRLYWYRQTLGQGPEFLTYFQNEAQLEKSRLLSDRFSAERPKGSFSTLEIQRTEQGDSAMYLCASRMDSSGNTIYFGEGSWLTVV.

This chain connects TRBV5-1 to TRBJ2-7; the D is unclear. The CDR3 has 14 residues. CDR1 SGHRS and CDR2 YFSETQ come from the germline V gene. V was pared by 1 base and J by 7 bases, with 15 bases between. This CDR3 is CASSLSSARREQYF. In DNA, the CDR3 is TGCGCCAGCAGCTTGTCGTCGGCCCGGCGAGAGCAGTACTTC.